This entry lists 13 T cell receptor beta chains sequenced from one sample in a study of tumor and adjacent non-tumor tissue in lung cancer. This sample's RNA came from whole unsorted tissue. This non-tumor lung sample came from over 3 cm beyond the tumor edge. A modified ARM-PCR protocol with three rounds of nested PCR amplified TCRbeta. MiXCR, run by TCRdb on the multiplex PCR reads, gives a single entry per CDR3 protein. The table includes approximately 120,000 distinct CDR3 sequences, roughly three fifths detected once. Sequences were obtained from distant non-tumor lung tissue. These receptors came from a man in his fifties or sixties with non-small cell lung cancer.

In this sample, this clonotype turned up once. The chain joins TRBV6-1 to TRBJ2-7; D ambiguous. CDR3 length: 14 amino acids. CDR1 MNHNS and CDR2 SASEGT come from the germline V gene. Deletions cut 6 bases from V and 0 bases from J, with 12 bases between. The CDR3: CASRPIADSYEQYF. DNA for the CDR3: TGTGCCAGCAGACCCATTGCGGACTCCTACGAGCAGTACTTC.

Turning to this clonotype: A much larger clone sits a single nucleotide away, making a read error possible. The chain joins TRBV14 to TRBJ1-5; TRBD1 matches at 8 bases. Near its end, the DNA agrees better with TRBJ2-3, so the J call may be wrong. Looked up from germline, CDR1 is SGHDN and CDR2 is FVKESK. The CDR3 length is 17 residues. The CDR3 is CASSQGPGGSRNQPQYF. CDR3 nucleotide sequence: TGTGCCAGCAGCCAGGGTCCAGGGGGCTCGCGTAATCAGCCCCAGTATTTT.

The CDR3 DNA is TGTGCCAGCAGCCGGACAGGGGCAGACACCGGGGAGCTGTTTTTT. Protein sequence: CASSRTGADTGELFF. The chain links TRBV7-3 to TRBJ2-2; the match to TRBD1 covers 9 bases. V shed 5 bases and J 3 bases; nucleotides not matched to a gene: 4. Germline loops: CDR1 SGHTA, CDR2 FQGTGA. CDR3 length: 15 residues. Together with reference TRBV7-3 and TRBJ2-2, the CDR3 gives the full variable domain: GAGVSQTPSNKVTEKGKYVELRCDPISGHTALYWYRQSLGQGPEFLIYFQGTGAADDSGLPNDRFFAVRPEGSVSTLKIQRTERGDSAVYLCASSRTGADTGELFFGEGSRLTVL.

This clonotype has a handful of counts. A much larger clone differs from this one at a single base, so this may be a read error. Because it lacks the conserved phenylalanine or tryptophan at the end, this CDR3 is likely a read error. This chain uses TRBV6-5 with TRBJ2-7; maybe TRBD2 (6 bases). The V and J ends lost 6 bases and 2 bases respectively, with 11 bases between them. CDR1 is MNHEY, CDR2 SVGAGI, per germline. The CDR3 has 13 amino acids. The CDR3 coding sequence is TGTGCCAGCAGCCTCGGGGGAACCTACGAGCAGTACCTC. Its translation: CASSLGGTYEQYL.

Note on this clonotype: A much bigger clone sits one base away, suggesting this may be a read error. The chain joins TRBV19 to TRBJ2-1; D is perhaps TRBD1 (5 bases). The germline CDR1 and CDR2 sequences are LNHDA and SQIVND (reference sequence). The CDR3 consists of 14 residues. CDR3 loop: CASSILGAYIEQFF. The CDR3 nucleotides read TGTGCCAGTAGTATCTTAGGGGCCTACATTGAGCAGTTCTTC.

Of note for this clonotype: Germline and junction disagree at one end, which may indicate a read error. The chain links TRBV6-1 to TRBJ2-7; 8 bases align to TRBD2. Germline V gene sequence: CDR1 MNHNS, CDR2 SASEGT. The CDR3 consists of 12 residues. The CDR3 region has the DNA TGTGCCAGCAGTCGGACTAGCCGGGGGCAGTACTTT. Translating gives CASSRTSRGQYF.

Comments on this clonotype: Mismatch with germline at one junction end may stem from a read error. The chain recombines TRBV6-2 or TRBV6-3 with TRBJ2-7; the D call may be TRBD1 or TRBD2 (6 bases each). CDR1 is MNHEY and CDR2 is SVGEGT in the germline V gene. The CDR3 consists of 13 residues. CDR3 sequence reads: CVSSRGQLREQYF. CDR3 nucleotides: TGTGTCAGCAGTCGTGGACAGCTCCGGGAGCAGTACTTT.

The rearrangement uses TRBV11-2 and TRBJ2-1; D remains unclear. V lost 5 bases, J lost 2 bases, and 10 bases lay in between. CDR3 length equals 14 residues. Germline CDR1 SGHAT, CDR2 FQNNGV. The CDR3 sequence is CASSLAGTYNEQFF. The DNA for the CDR3 is TGTGCCAGCAGCCTCGCCGGTACCTACAATGAGCAGTTCTTC. Supplemented by reference TRBV11-2 and TRBJ2-1, the full variable domain reads EAGVAQSPRYKIIEKRQSVAFWCNPISGHATLYWYQQILGQGPKLLIQFQNNGVVDDSQLPKDRFSAERLKGVDSTLKIQPAKLEDSAVYLCASSLAGTYNEQFFGPGTRLTVL.

The rearrangement uses TRBV20-1 and TRBJ2-5, with D perhaps matching TRBD1 or TRBD2 (5 bases each). Germline CDR1 is DFQATT and CDR2 is SNEGSKA (reference sequence). V shed 7 bases and J shed 4 bases, with 19 bases lying between them. The CDR3 is 14 amino acids. The CDR3 bases are TGCAGTGTAAGGGACGGCCGTTTGGGAGAGACCCAGTACTTC. Protein product: CSVRDGRLGETQYF.

The chain has TRBV12-3 or TRBV12-4 and TRBJ2-6; 11 positions agree with TRBD2. The CDR3 spans 22 residues. V lost 6 bases, J lost 0 bases, and 19 bases stayed unmatched. The CDR3 spells CASSPSPGLAVLPSSGANVLTF. CDR3 DNA sequence: TGTGCCAGCAGCCCTTCCCCGGGACTAGCGGTTCTCCCTAGCTCTGGGGCCAACGTCCTGACTTTC.

In this sample, this clonotype turned up many times. The J gene is TRBJ2-5, the V gene TRBV20-1, with 9 bases lining up with TRBD2. The V gene end was trimmed by 3 bases and the J gene end by 5 bases; junction bases not matched to a gene: 10. Germline V gene sequence: CDR1 DFQATT, CDR2 SNEGSKA (reference sequence). The CDR3 consists of 15 residues. The CDR3 loop reads CSASLAGSKFETQYF. The CDR3 DNA follows: TGCAGTGCTAGTCTAGCGGGATCGAAGTTCGAGACCCAGTACTTC.

The sample holds many counts of this clonotype. The V call is TRBV12-3 or TRBV12-4, the J call TRBJ2-7; D remains unclear. Deletions cut 5 bases from V and 5 bases from J, with 10 bases between. This CDR3 comprises 12 residues. DNA of the CDR3: TGTGCCAGCAGTGCCCTGGGCCACGAGCAGTACTTC. Its protein is CASSALGHEQYF.

V and J are TRBV6-2 or TRBV6-3 and TRBJ2-2, with TRBD1 identical over 8 bases. This CDR3 is built from 15 residues. Trimming took 9 bases from V and 2 from J; bases not matched to a gene: 8. The germline V gene has CDR1 MNHEY and CDR2 SVGEGT. CDR3 coding DNA: TGTGCCAGTAGTATGGGACAGGACAACACCGGGGAGCTGTTTTTT. Translation gives CASSMGQDNTGELFF.